The source of this T cell receptor (beta chain) is a study of blood T cell repertoires in COVID-19. Overall study: Samples taken during acute and convalescent COVID-19 were collected in the United States, Italy and Spain.

This CDR3 is 18 amino acids long. Per the original methods: From reference gene primer amplification, estimates of nucleated cell counts were derived. Clones were sequenced by immunoSEQ multiplex PCR, and TCRdb holds only the in-frame ones, with some missing. V, J and clone size were drawn from that table, and D and trimming were deduced from the DNA. This sample has some 170,000 clones, with around 77% found just once. The sample taken for sequencing was peripheral blood. The chain uses TRBV21-1 and TRBJ2-2; TRBD2 is the table's D call, not checked against the DNA. TRBV21-1 constitutes a pseudogene. This receptor was identified in a man between 65 and 85 years old with acute or convalescent COVID-19. The CDR3 spells CASSKTSDLAWGTGELFF. The CDR3 nucleotides read TGTGCCAGCAGCAAAACATCCGATCTAGCGTGGGGGACCGGGGAGCTGTTTTTT.